The source of this T cell receptor beta chain is a study of blood T cell repertoires in COVID-19. The wider study: The United States, Italy and Spain supplied acute and convalescent COVID-19 samples. PBMCs, B-cell-depleted T cells, or T cells were the source of the cDNA or gDNA that made up the material.

The V end lost 8 bases, the J end lost 6 bases, and 20 bases lay between the germline ends. There are 15 residues in the CDR3. The germline V gene encodes CDR1 SEHNR and CDR2 FQNEAQ (reference sequence). This clone was seen only a few times. Researchers sorted participants into cohorts using their self-reported clinical history. Generated by immunoSEQ multiplex PCR, the TCRdb table keeps only in-frame clones and is missing some. The repertoire has approximately 170,000 clones, 65% to 85% of them found once; the top ten carry 3.6%. The specimen was PBMCs or T cells enriched from blood (not recorded which). The chain recombines TRBV7-9 with TRBJ2-1; D may be TRBD2 (6 bases). This sequence was found in a woman in her fifties or sixties in a cohort exposed to, infected with or recovered from COVID-19 (not recorded which). CDR3 in amino acids: CASPFKEGPINEQFF. The CDR3 nucleotides are TGTGCCAGCCCTTTCAAGGAGGGCCCTATCAATGAGCAGTTCTTC.